This is a list of T cell receptor beta chains from one sample in a study of Ad26.COV2.S vaccination and SARS-CoV-2 variants. TCRdb's table, derived via immunoSEQ multiplex PCR, lists solely in-frame clones and lacks some. The sample consists of around 300,000 clones, roughly 88% of them appearing once. The source material was peripheral blood, sampled in a trial of Ad26.COV2.S vaccine versus placebo. These receptors originate from a person between 18 and 59 years old who received the Ad26.COV2.S COVID-19 vaccine or a placebo. The CDR3 runs from the conserved cysteine through the conserved F or W. A D gene is named only where the DNA matches it firmly. The size field is filled for only some rows; it gives once, few, many or a size class.

>-|TRBV10-1|TRBJ2-5|TRBD2
TGCGCCAGCAGCGTAGGGGCTAGCGGGGGACAAGAGACCCAGTACTTC
CASSVGASGGQETQYF
>-|TRBV6-6|TRBJ1-4|-
TGTGCCAGCACTACCGGAGACACGCCAAATGAAAAACTGTTTTTT
CASTTGDTPNEKLFF
>-|TRBV7-9|TRBJ1-1|-
TGTGCCAGCAGCTTAAGCTTTCCCGCTGAAGCTTTCTTT
CASSLSFPAEAFF
>-|TRBV3-1/TRBV3-2|TRBJ2-1|TRBD2
TGTGCCAGCAGCCAGCCGCGGACTAGCGCAATCAACTACAATGAGCAGTTCTTC
CASSQPRTSAINYNEQFF
>-|TRBV5-1|TRBJ2-1|-
TGCGCCAGCAGCCCAACCTCCGCTAGTCCCTACAATGAGCAGTTCTTC
CASSPTSASPYNEQFF
>-|TRBV5-6|TRBJ1-1|-
TGTGCCAGCCAAGAAATATGGAACACTGAAGCTTTCTTT
CASQEIWNTEAFF
>-|TRBV6-5|TRBJ1-2|-
TGTGCCGCCGCCGGGAGGGACACCCCTAACTATGGCTACACCTTC
CAAAGRDTPNYGYTF
>-|TRBV18|TRBJ1-6|TRBD1
TGTGCCAGCTCACCATTGACCGGGACAGCTTTAAATTCACCCCTCCACTTT
CASSPLTGTALNSPLHF
>-|TRBV6-5|TRBJ1-6|TRBD1
TGTGCCAGCACTGGGACAGGGGCTAATAATTCACCCCTCCACTTT
CASTGTGANNSPLHF
>-|TRBV13|TRBJ2-5|TRBD2
TGTGCCAGCAGCCCGGGGACTAGTGTACAGACCCAGTACTTC
CASSPGTSVQTQYF
>-|TRBV3-1/TRBV3-2|TRBJ2-1|TRBD2
TGTGCCAATCGAGCGTTGGCATTAGCGGGAGAAAGCTCCTACAATGAGCAGTTCTTC
CANRALALAGESSYNEQFF
>once|TRBV7-6|TRBJ2-7|TRBD1
TGTGCCAGCAGCTCTCCGGGACAGGGTTTTTACGAGCAGTACTTC
CASSSPGQGFYEQYF
>few|TRBV5-4|TRBJ1-5|-
TGTGCCAGCAGCTTGGCGGGGCAGCCCCAGCATTTT
CASSLAGQPQHF
>-|TRBV19|TRBJ2-2|TRBD1
TGTGCCAGTAGGGTGACAGGGACCGGGGAGCTGTTTTTT
CASRVTGTGELFF
>-|TRBV7-2|TRBJ2-2|TRBD2
TGTGCCAGCAGCTTTAGCGGGGGGGCTACCGGGGAGCTGTTTTTT
CASSFSGGATGELFF
>-|TRBV19|TRBJ1-5|-
TGTGCCAGTAGTATTTTTGGTCAGCCCCAGCATTTT
CASSIFGQPQHF
>-|TRBV6-5|TRBJ1-1|-
TGTGCCAGCAGTTATGGGGGCAGGGCGCAGACTGAAGCTTTCTTT
CASSYGGRAQTEAFF
>-|TRBV15|TRBJ2-1|-
TGTGCCACCAGCAGAGATCGGGGCCATCGAGTAGAGTTCTTC
CATSRDRGHRVEFF
>-|TRBV7-9|TRBJ2-1|TRBD2
TGTGCCAGCAGCTTAGAAGCGGGAGGGGGGAATGAGCAGTTCTTC
CASSLEAGGGNEQFF
>-|TRBV18|TRBJ2-5|-
TGTGCCAGCTCACCTTCATTACAAGAGACCCAGTACTTC
CASSPSLQETQYF
>-|TRBV20-1|TRBJ1-6|-
TGCAGTGCTAGTGAAAGCTCCTATAATTCACCCCTCCACTTT
CSASESSYNSPLHF
>-|TRBV5-1|TRBJ2-3|TRBD1
TGCGCCAGCAGCTCGACAGGGTTCCCAGATACGCAGTATTTT
CASSSTGFPDTQYF
>-|TRBV6-4|TRBJ1-1|-
TGTGCCAGCAGGGGCCCAGCCGGGGCTGAAGCTTTCTTT
CASRGPAGAEAFF
>-|TRBV5-1|TRBJ2-7|TRBD2
TGCGCCAGCCGGAGCGGGGGGCGCGTAATGGGGGACTACGAGCAGTACTTC
CASRSGGRVMGDYEQYF
>-|TRBV19|TRBJ1-1|-
TGTGCCAGTAGTATACTCGGCGCGGTGAACACTGAAGCTTTCTTT
CASSILGAVNTEAFF
>few|TRBV19|TRBJ1-5|-
TGTGCCAGTAGTAAGGTGGGCGCTAGCAATCAGCCCCAGCATTTT
CASSKVGASNQPQHF
>-|TRBV29-1|TRBJ2-2|TRBD1
TGCAGCGTTTCCAGGGGGTCGGGCACCGGGGAGCTGTTTTTT
CSVSRGSGTGELFF
>few|TRBV5-1|TRBJ1-5|-
TGCGCCAGCAGCTTGGGCGGCAGTCCTAAAGATCAGCCCCAGCATTTT
CASSLGGSPKDQPQHF
>-|TRBV11-2|TRBJ1-2|TRBD1
TGTGCCAGCAGCCACGTTCCGGGACAGGGATATGGCTACACCTTC
CASSHVPGQGYGYTF
>-|TRBV11-3|TRBJ2-3|TRBD2
TGTGCCAGCAGCTTAGAGGGCTCTAGCGGGAGGAGCACAGATACGCAGTATTTT
CASSLEGSSGRSTDTQYF
>-|TRBV5-1|TRBJ1-5|-
TGCGCCAGCAGCTTGTACCCCAGAGAAGGACCTAATCAGCCCCAGCATTTT
CASSLYPREGPNQPQHF
>-|TRBV10-2|TRBJ1-5|-
TGCGCCAGCGCGGAGGAGGAACGTCAGCCCCAGCATTTT
CASAEEERQPQHF
>-|TRBV5-5|TRBJ2-7|-
TGTGCCAGCACCTCATCGAGAGAGCAGTACTTC
CASTSSREQYF
>-|TRBV11-2|TRBJ2-7|TRBD1
TGTGCCAGCAGCCCTAGGGACAGGCGGAACGAGCAGTACTTC
CASSPRDRRNEQYF
>-|TRBV5-1|TRBJ1-6|-
TGCGCCAGCAGCTTGAATCCTGTTTTAAATTCACCCCTCCACTTT
CASSLNPVLNSPLHF
>-|TRBV10-1|TRBJ2-7|-
TGCGCCAGCAGTGAGGGCCTCAGGTACGAGCAGTACTTC
CASSEGLRYEQYF
>-|TRBV7-6|TRBJ1-1|-
TGTGCCAGCAGCTTTATGAGGGGGGAAGCTTTCTTT
CASSFMRGEAFF
>-|TRBV12-3/TRBV12-4|TRBJ2-1|-
TGTGCCAGCAGTTTATACAATGAGCAGTTCTTC
CASSLYNEQFF
>-|TRBV5-4|TRBJ1-2|-
TGTGCCAGCAGCTTGGGCGGGGAGGGAACCTATGGCTACACCTTC
CASSLGGEGTYGYTF
>-|TRBV5-1|TRBJ2-3|-
TGCGCCAGCTACCTGCAGGTCCCAGGGGCAGATACGCAGTATTTT
CASYLQVPGADTQYF
>-|TRBV29-1|TRBJ1-2|TRBD1
TGCAGCGTTGGGGGACAGGGGAAAGGCTACACCTTC
CSVGGQGKGYTF
>-|TRBV19|TRBJ1-5|-
TGTGCCAGTAGGAGTTGGGGCAGCAATCAGCCCCAGCATTTT
CASRSWGSNQPQHF
>-|TRBV7-9|TRBJ1-5|-
TGTGCCAGCAGCTTCGGGATCGCGGAACAGCCCCAGCATTTT
CASSFGIAEQPQHF